The 20 T cell receptor beta chains listed next were all sequenced from one sample in a study of blood T cell repertoires in COVID-19. Only in-frame clones appear in the TCRdb table, and some are missing; sequencing was by immunoSEQ multiplex PCR. The sample lists approximately 140,000 clones, approximately 87% seen once, with around 3.9% in the top ten. The specimen was PBMCs or T cells enriched from blood (not recorded which). The receptor set was obtained from a man in his forties or fifties in a cohort exposed to, infected with or recovered from COVID-19 (not recorded which).

The chain links TRBV30 to TRBJ2-5, with 7 bases fitting TRBD1. J lost 4 bases, V lost 3 bases, and 2 bases had no gene match. The CDR3 contains 12 residues. Germline V gene data show CDR1 as GTSNPN and CDR2 as SVGIG (reference sequence). The CDR3 here is CAWRGQLETQYF. CDR3 nucleotides: TGTGCCTGGAGGGGACAGTTAGAGACCCAGTACTTC.

The rearrangement links TRBV19 to TRBJ2-5; possible D gene TRBD2, 6 bases. This CDR3 has 16 amino acids. V was trimmed by 7 bases and J by 2 bases, leaving 20 bases between them. Germline CDR1 and CDR2: LNHDA and SQIVND (reference sequence). Here the CDR3 DNA reads TGTGCCAGTACCCCTTCCCCGGGACTCTTACAAGAGACCCAGTACTTC. Translating it yields CASTPSPGLLQETQYF.

The chain uses TRBV27 and TRBJ2-1; D is undetermined. V lost 5 bases, J lost 8 bases, and 13 bases lay in between. Germline V gene lookup returns CDR1 MNHEY and CDR2 SMNVEV (reference sequence). The CDR3 totals 13 residues. CDR3 in DNA: TGTGCCAGCAGTCCGAGAAGTCGTGATGAGCAGTTCTTC. Its protein product is CASSPRSRDEQFF.

This clone was observed a single time. The same CDR3 is also encoded by other DNA sequences in this sample. CDR3 coding DNA: TGTGCCTGGAGTGTACAAGGGGCGGGAGAAAAACTGTTTTTT. Encoded protein: CAWSVQGAGEKLFF. The chain has TRBV30 and TRBJ1-4; D perhaps matches TRBD1 (5 bases). Per germline, CDR1 GTSNPN and CDR2 SVGIG (reference sequence). V shed 0 bases and J shed 8 bases, with 13 bases lying between them. This CDR3 has 14 amino acids.

The CDR3 is CASSSFSGVPGEQYF. The DNA of the CDR3 is TGTGCCAGCAGTTCATTTAGCGGGGTTCCGGGCGAGCAGTACTTC. The chain employs TRBV6-1 and TRBJ2-7; 8 bases are shared with TRBD2. The CDR3 consists of 15 residues. Germline CDR1 reads MNHNS; CDR2 reads SASEGT. The V segment lost 5 bases and the J segment 6 bases; nucleotides outside the gene matches: 12.

This clone has only one observation. The chain couples TRBV18 to TRBJ1-1; 11 nucleotides match TRBD1. The germline gives CDR1 KGHSH, CDR2 LQKENI. The CDR3 sequence is 18 residues long. Losses at the gene ends were 1 base for V and 4 bases for J; bases not matched to a gene: 11. The CDR3 DNA reads TGTGCCAGCTCACCACTACGGGACAGGGGGGGAGGTAGCACTGAAGCTTTCTTT. This sequence encodes CASSPLRDRGGGSTEAFF.

V gene TRBV6-5 combines with J gene TRBJ1-1, with D tentatively TRBD1 (6 bases). Germline loops: CDR1 MNHEY, CDR2 SVGAGI. The V gene lost 6 bases and the J gene lost 7 bases, with 12 bases spanning the gap. This CDR3 has 12 amino acids. The CDR3 coding sequence is TGTGCCAGCAGAAGTGGGGGCGGTGAAGCTTTCTTT. Protein: CASRSGGGEAFF.

The chain joins TRBV6-6 to TRBJ1-2; weak D call: TRBD1 (6 bases). This CDR3 is 18 amino acids long. V was clipped by 5 bases and J by 7 bases, with 29 bases between them. The germline CDR1 and CDR2 sequences are MNHNY and SVGAGI (reference sequence). CDR3 nucleotides: TGTGCCAGCAGTCGAGAGACGACAGGTTTTGGTAATTCCGGTGGCTACACCTTC. Amino acid sequence: CASSRETTGFGNSGGYTF.

The chain combines TRBV3-1 (or the pseudogene TRBV3-2) with TRBJ2-7; 8 nucleotides match TRBD2. The CDR3 totals 13 residues. The V and J ends lost 3 bases and 7 bases, in that order; junction bases with no gene match: 5. Germline CDR1 and CDR2: LGHDT and YNNKEL (reference sequence). The CDR3 nucleotides are TGTGCCAGCAGCCAGGTAGCGGGATCTGAGCAGTACTTC. The encoded protein is CASSQVAGSEQYF.

V usage is TRBV7-9 and J usage is TRBJ1-1; tentatively, D is TRBD1 (6 bases). Per germline, CDR1 SEHNR and CDR2 FQNEAQ (reference sequence). Trimming removed 3 bases from V and 4 bases from J, with 15 bases in between. CDR3 length: 15 amino acids. CDR3 sequence (DNA): TGTGCCAGCAGCTTGGGCCTGGGAGGGGGCACTGAAGCTTTCTTT. Amino acid sequence: CASSLGLGGGTEAFF.

V and J are TRBV30 and TRBJ2-7; 8 nucleotides align to TRBD2. The V gene's germline CDR1 is GTSNPN and CDR2 SVGIG (reference sequence). The CDR3 is made up of 15 amino acids. V shed 1 base and J 0 bases; nucleotides not matched to a gene: 5. CDR3 loop: CAWSAGGGSSYEQYF. The DNA for the CDR3 is TGTGCCTGGAGTGCGGGGGGGGGAAGCTCCTACGAGCAGTACTTC.

In this sample, this clone turned up a few times. The rearrangement links TRBV3-1 (or the pseudogene TRBV3-2) to TRBJ1-6; D is uncertain. Germline CDR1 and CDR2: LGHDT and YNNKEL (reference sequence). Trimming stripped 1 base from V and 7 bases from J, with 17 bases between. The CDR3 spans 17 residues. In DNA form, the CDR3 reads TGTGCCAGCAGCCAAGCTGGGTTCGGGGTCTGGAATTCACCCCTCCACTTT. It is translated as CASSQAGFGVWNSPLHF.

This clone was counted a single time. This chain joins TRBV18 and TRBJ2-1; 13 nucleotides agree with TRBD2. The ends lost 4 bases at V and 6 bases at J; junction bases unmatched: 9. This CDR3 is 17 amino acids long. Germline V CDR1 and CDR2: KGHSH, LQKENI. For the CDR3, the DNA is TGTGCCAGCTCACAACAACTAGCGGGAGGGCTATCCAATGAGCAGTTCTTC. Protein: CASSQQLAGGLSNEQFF.

The gene calls are TRBV7-9 and TRBJ1-5; 9 nucleotides match TRBD1. V lost 8 bases and J lost 4; bases outside the gene matches: 3. The CDR3 loop spans 13 amino acids. The germline gives CDR1 SEHNR, CDR2 FQNEAQ (reference sequence). The CDR3 nucleotides are TGTGCCAGCGGCGGGACAGGGAATCAGCCCCAGCATTTT. This encodes CASGGTGNQPQHF.

This clone was found a few times. DNA for the CDR3: TGTGCCAGCAGCTTACGGACAGGGGATAATTCACCCCTCCACTTT. Translation gives CASSLRTGDNSPLHF. The chain uses TRBV7-2 and TRBJ1-6, with 9 bases fitting TRBD1. The CDR3 spans 15 residues. Trimming took 2 bases from V and 5 from J; bases not matched to a gene: 1. Germline-derived CDR1 and CDR2 are SGHTA and FQGNSA.

V is TRBV9 and J is TRBJ2-7, with 11 bases lining up with TRBD2. Germline CDR1 reads SGDLS; CDR2 reads YYNGEE. The CDR3 is 15 residues long. Trimming cost V 3 bases and J 1 base; bases outside gene matches: 3. The CDR3 loop is CASSAGLADSYEQYF. CDR3 in DNA: TGTGCCAGCAGCGCGGGACTAGCGGATTCCTACGAGCAGTACTTC.

The rearrangement links TRBV28 to TRBJ1-4; TRBD1 matches 10 bases. CDR1 is MDHEN and CDR2 is SYDVKM in the germline V gene. CDR3 length: 16 amino acids. V lost 5 bases, J lost 7 bases, and 10 bases stayed unmatched. CDR3 loop: CASSPLVGTGVEKLFF. The CDR3 coding sequence is TGTGCCAGCAGTCCCCTCGTCGGGACAGGGGTTGAAAAACTGTTTTTT. Looking up the rest from reference TRBV28 and TRBJ1-4 gives the full variable domain: DVKVTQSSRYLVKRTGEKVFLECVQDMDHENMFWYRQDPGLGLRLIYFSYDVKMKEKGDIPEGYSVSREKKERFSLILESASTNQTSMYLCASSPLVGTGVEKLFFGSGTQLSVL.

The chain employs TRBV5-4 and TRBJ1-1; TRBD1 agrees at 7 bases. CDR3 length equals 15 residues. The V gene's germline CDR1 is SGHNT and CDR2 YYREEE (reference sequence). The J segment lost 4 bases and the V segment lost 8 bases, leaving 14 bases of the junction unmatched. The DNA for the CDR3 is TGTGCCAGTAGGGAAGATATGACAGGGAGCACTGAAGCTTTCTTT. This encodes CASREDMTGSTEAFF.

This rearrangement joins TRBV6-5 to TRBJ1-2, with 7 bases fitting TRBD1. Losses at the gene ends were 6 bases for V and 2 bases for J; bases not matched to a gene: 3. Germline lookup yields CDR1 MNHEY and CDR2 SVGAGI. The CDR3 has 13 amino acids. The CDR3 loop is CASSRDRNYGYTF. The CDR3 coding sequence is TGTGCCAGCAGCCGGGACAGAAACTATGGCTACACCTTC.

V and J are TRBV28 and TRBJ2-3; 7 bases line up with TRBD2. CDR1 and CDR2 from the germline V gene are MDHEN and SYDVKM. V was pared by 3 bases and J by 7 bases, with 13 bases of the junction left unmatched. The CDR3 spans 16 residues. DNA of the CDR3: TGTGCCAGCAGTTTGGAGCGGGATCGTTGGCTCCATACGCAGTATTTT. This translates into CASSLERDRWLHTQYF.